This paragraph reports one T cell receptor beta chain. The target antigen is unknown. Without the conserved terminal phenylalanine or tryptophan, this CDR3 likely stems from a read error. TCR beta cDNA came from about 470 ng total RNA, primed with a constant-region primer. For TCR beta, libraries were produced by three nested multiplex PCR rounds using slightly modified ARM-PCR. TRBV1-TRBV30 forward primers paired with a C-beta reverse primer drove the first two PCR rounds, around 9 cycles each. TCRdb independently ran MiXCR on the multiplex PCR reads; one entry per CDR3 protein. Of about 120,000 distinct CDR3 sequences listed, around 70% are singletons. Germline CDR1 is SGHAT and CDR2 is FQNNGV. There are 15 residues in the CDR3. This entry comes from a study of tumor-infiltrating lymphocytes in primary liver carcinoma. Study overall: These patients were men and women whose ages were 30 to 69 years.

Study-wide findings and caveats: Blood's top-250-clone fraction was significantly lower than that of tumors (p = 0.039).

Unsorted bulk tissue (about 20-30 mg) underwent RNA and DNA co-extraction. Those sampled were patients whose primary liver carcinoma was treated by surgical resection. The receptor was derived from a woman aged 55-70 years with primary liver carcinoma and hepatitis B virus infection. The specimen was tumor-adjacent normal liver tissue. J is TRBJ2-1 and V is TRBV11-2; tentative D call: TRBD1 (5 bases). This chain's CDR3 is CANSLTATPYNEQFS. The CDR3 DNA is TGTGCCAACAGCCTGACAGCGACTCCCTACAATGAGCAGTTCTCC.